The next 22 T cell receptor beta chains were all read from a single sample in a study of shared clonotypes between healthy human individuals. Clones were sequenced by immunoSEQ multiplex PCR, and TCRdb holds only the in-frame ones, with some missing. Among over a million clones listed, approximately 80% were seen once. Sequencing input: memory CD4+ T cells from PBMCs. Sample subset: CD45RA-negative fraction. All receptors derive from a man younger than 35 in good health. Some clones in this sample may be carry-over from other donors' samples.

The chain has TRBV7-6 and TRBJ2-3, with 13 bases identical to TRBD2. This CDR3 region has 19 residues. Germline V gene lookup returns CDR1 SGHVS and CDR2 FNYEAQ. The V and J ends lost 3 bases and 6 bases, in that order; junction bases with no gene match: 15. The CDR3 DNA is TGTGCCAGCAGCTTGTTTATCGGACTAGCGGGAGCTCGTACGGATACGCAGTATTTT. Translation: CASSLFIGLAGARTDTQYF.

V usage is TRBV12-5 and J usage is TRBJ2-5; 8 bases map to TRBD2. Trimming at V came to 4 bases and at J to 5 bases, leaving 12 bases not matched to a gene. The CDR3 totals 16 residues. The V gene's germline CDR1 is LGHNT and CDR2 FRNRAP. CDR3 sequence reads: CASGSTGLAGWETQYF. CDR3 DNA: TGTGCTAGTGGTTCGACCGGCCTAGCGGGTTGGGAGACCCAGTACTTC.

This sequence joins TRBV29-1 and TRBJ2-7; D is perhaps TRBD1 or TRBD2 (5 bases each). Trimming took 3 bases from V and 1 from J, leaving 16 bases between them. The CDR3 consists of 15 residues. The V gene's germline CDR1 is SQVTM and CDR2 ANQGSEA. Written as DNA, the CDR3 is TGCAGCGTTGAGAGTGGGGGACGCCCATCCTACGAGCAGTACTTC. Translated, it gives CSVESGGRPSYEQYF.

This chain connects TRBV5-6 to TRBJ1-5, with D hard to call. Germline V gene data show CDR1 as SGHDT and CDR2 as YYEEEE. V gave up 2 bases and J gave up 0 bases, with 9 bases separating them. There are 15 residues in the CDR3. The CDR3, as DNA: TGTGCCAGCAGCTTAAGGGTTAATAGCAATCAGCCCCAGCATTTT. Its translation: CASSLRVNSNQPQHF.

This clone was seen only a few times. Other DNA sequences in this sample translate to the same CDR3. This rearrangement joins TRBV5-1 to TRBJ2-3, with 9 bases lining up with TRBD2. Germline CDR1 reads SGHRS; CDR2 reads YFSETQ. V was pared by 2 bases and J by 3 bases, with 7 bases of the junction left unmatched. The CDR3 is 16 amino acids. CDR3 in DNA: TGCGCCAGCAGCTTTTTGGCGGGAGGGCCAACAGATACGCAGTATTTT. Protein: CASSFLAGGPTDTQYF. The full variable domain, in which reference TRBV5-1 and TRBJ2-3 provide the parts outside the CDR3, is KAGVTQTPRYLIKTRGQQVTLSCSPISGHRSVSWYQQTPGQGLQFLFEYFSETQRNKGNFPGRFSGRQFSNSRSEMNVSTLELGDSALYLCASSFLAGGPTDTQYFGPGTRLTVL.

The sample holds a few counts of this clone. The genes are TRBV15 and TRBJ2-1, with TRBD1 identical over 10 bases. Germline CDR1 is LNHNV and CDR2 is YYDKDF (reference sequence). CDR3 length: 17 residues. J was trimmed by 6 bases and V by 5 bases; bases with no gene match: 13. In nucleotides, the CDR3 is TGTGCCACCAGCGCTCGACAGGGGGCAGGGTACTCCAATGAGCAGTTCTTC. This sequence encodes CATSARQGAGYSNEQFF.

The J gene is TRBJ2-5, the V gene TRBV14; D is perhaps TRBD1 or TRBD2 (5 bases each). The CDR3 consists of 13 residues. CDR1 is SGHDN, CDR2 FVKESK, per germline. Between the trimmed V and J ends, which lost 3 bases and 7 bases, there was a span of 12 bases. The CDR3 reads CASSHVTRGTQYF. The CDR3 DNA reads TGTGCCAGCAGCCACGTAACTAGGGGGACCCAGTACTTC.

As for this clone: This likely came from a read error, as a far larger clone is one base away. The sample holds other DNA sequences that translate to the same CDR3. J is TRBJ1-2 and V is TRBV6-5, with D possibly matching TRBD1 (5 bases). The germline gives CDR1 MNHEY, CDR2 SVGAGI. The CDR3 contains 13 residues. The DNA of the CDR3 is TGTGCCAGTAGTTACTCGAAGGGGTATGGCTACACCTTC. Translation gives CASSYSKGYGYTF.

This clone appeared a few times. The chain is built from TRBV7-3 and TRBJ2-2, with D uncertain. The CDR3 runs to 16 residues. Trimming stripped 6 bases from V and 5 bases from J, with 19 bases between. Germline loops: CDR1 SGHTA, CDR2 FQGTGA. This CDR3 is CASRAHSNPVTGELFF. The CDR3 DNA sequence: TGTGCCAGCAGAGCCCATAGCAACCCAGTAACCGGGGAGCTGTTTTTT.

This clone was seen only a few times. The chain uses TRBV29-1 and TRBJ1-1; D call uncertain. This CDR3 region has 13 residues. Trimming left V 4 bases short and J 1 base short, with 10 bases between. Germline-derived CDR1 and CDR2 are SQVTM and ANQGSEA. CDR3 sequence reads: CSVAVGANTEAFF. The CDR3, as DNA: TGCAGCGTTGCGGTGGGAGCGAACACTGAAGCTTTCTTT.

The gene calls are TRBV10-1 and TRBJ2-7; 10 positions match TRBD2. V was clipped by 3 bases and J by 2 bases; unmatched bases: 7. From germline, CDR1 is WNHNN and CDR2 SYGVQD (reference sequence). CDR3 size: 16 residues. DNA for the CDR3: TGCGCCAGCAGTGATGGAGCCACTAGCGGGGCCTACGAGCAGTACTTC. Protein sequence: CASSDGATSGAYEQYF.

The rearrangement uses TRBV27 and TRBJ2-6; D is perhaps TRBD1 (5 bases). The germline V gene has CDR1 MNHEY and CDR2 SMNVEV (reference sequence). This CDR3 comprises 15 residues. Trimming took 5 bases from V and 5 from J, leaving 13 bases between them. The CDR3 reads CASSPNGAWANVLTF. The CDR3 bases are TGTGCCAGCAGTCCCAATGGGGCCTGGGCCAACGTCCTGACTTTC.

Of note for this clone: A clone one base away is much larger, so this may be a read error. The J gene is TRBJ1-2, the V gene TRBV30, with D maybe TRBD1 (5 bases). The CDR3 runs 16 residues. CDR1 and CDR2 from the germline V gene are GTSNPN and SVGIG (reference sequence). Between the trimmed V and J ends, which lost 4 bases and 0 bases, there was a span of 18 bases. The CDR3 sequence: CAWNKLPGGTNYGYTF. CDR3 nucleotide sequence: TGTGCCTGGAATAAACTACCTGGGGGAACTAACTATGGCTACACCTTC.

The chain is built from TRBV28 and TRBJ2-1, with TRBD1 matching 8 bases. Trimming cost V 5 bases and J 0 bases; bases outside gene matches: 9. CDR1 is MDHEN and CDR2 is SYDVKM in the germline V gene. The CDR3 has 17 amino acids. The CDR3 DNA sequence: TGTGCCAGCAGTCCGACCAGGGGGCCCAGCTCCTACAATGAGCAGTTCTTC. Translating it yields CASSPTRGPSSYNEQFF.

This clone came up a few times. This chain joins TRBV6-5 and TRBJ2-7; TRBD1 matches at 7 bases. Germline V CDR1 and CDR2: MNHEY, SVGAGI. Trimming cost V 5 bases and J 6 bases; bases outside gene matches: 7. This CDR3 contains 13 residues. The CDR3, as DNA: TGTGCCAGCAGTGTCCAAAGGACAGGCGAGCAGTACTTC. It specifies CASSVQRTGEQYF.

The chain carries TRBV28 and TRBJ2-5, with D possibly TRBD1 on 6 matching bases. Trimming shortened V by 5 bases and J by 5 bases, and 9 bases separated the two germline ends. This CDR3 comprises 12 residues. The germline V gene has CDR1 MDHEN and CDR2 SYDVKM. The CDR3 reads CASSNQGETQYF. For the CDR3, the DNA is TGTGCCAGCAGTAATCAGGGGGAGACCCAGTACTTC.

CDR3 sequence reads: CASSREGSGFLTGNTIYF. CDR3 DNA: TGTGCCAGCAGCCGCGAGGGGAGCGGGTTTCTGACTGGAAACACCATATATTTT. The rearrangement joins TRBV4-2 to TRBJ1-3; possibly TRBD1 for D (5 bases). Germline CDR1 and CDR2: LGHNA and YNFKEQ. Trimming took off 4 bases at V and 2 bases at J, with 21 bases between the two ends. The CDR3 has 18 amino acids.

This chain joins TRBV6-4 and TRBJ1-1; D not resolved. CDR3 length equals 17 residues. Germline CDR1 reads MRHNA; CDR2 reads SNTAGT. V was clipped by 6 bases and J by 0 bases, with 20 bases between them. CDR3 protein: CASSRWRVPSLNTEAFF. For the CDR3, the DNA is TGTGCCAGCAGCCGTTGGAGGGTCCCTAGTTTGAACACTGAAGCTTTCTTT.

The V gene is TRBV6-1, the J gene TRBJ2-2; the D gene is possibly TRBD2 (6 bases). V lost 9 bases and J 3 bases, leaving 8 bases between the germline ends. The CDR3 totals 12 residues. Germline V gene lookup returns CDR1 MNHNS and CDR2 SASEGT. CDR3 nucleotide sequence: TGTGCCAGTGCGGGGTACACCGGGGAGCTGTTTTTT. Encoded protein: CASAGYTGELFF.

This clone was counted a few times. The CDR3 is CASSSQGKDRRETQYF. In nucleotides, the CDR3 is TGTGCCAGCAGCTCACAGGGAAAGGACCGGAGAGAGACCCAGTACTTC. This chain uses TRBV7-9 with TRBJ2-5; a possible D gene is TRBD1 (6 bases). The CDR3 sequence is 16 residues long. The V gene's germline CDR1 is SEHNR and CDR2 FQNEAQ (reference sequence). V lost 4 bases, J lost 4 bases, and 19 bases lay in between. Full variable domain (rest looked up from reference TRBV7-9 and TRBJ2-5): DTGVSQNPRHKITKRGQNVTFRCDPISEHNRLYWYRQTLGQGPEFLTYFQNEAQLEKSRLLSDRFSAERPKGSFSTLEIQRTEQGDSAMYLCASSSQGKDRRETQYFGPGTRLLVL.

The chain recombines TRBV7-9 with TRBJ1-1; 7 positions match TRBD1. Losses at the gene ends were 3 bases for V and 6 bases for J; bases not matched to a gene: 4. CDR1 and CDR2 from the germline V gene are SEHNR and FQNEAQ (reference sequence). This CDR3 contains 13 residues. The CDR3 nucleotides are TGTGCCAGCAGCTTTTCGACAGGGCCTGAAGCTTTCTTT. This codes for CASSFSTGPEAFF.

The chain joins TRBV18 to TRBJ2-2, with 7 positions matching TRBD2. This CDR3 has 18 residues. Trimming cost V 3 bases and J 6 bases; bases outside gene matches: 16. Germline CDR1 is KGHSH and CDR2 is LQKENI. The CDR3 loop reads CASSPRDQRLAASGELFF. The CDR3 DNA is TGTGCCAGCTCACCGCGCGACCAGCGACTAGCCGCGTCCGGGGAGCTGTTTTTT.